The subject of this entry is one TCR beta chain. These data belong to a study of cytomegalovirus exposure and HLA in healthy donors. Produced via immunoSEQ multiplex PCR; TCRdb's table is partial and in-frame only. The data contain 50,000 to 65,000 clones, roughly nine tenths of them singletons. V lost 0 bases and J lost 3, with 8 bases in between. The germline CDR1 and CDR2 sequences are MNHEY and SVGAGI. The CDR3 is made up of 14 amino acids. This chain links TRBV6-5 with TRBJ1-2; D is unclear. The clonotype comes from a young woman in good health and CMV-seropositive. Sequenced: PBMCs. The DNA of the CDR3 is TGTGCCAGCAGTTACTCGTCAGTGGACTATGGCTACACCTTC. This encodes CASSYSSVDYGYTF.